One and the same sample provided the 16 T cell receptor beta chains below, sequenced in a study of T cell changes during pregnancy in multiple sclerosis. Repertoires were generated with immunoSEQ multiplex PCR, while TCRdb's copy carries only in-frame clones and drops some. The data show some 40,000 clones, around 93% seen once. The sequencing here drew on CD4+ T cells from peripheral blood mononuclear cells, taken after pregnancy. These receptor sequences come from a female donor with multiple sclerosis, enrolled in a pregnancy study.

V is TRBV30 and J is TRBJ1-5; a weak D match, TRBD1 (6 bases). CDR3 length: 14 residues. V gave up 0 bases and J gave up 5 bases, with 11 bases separating them. The germline V gene encodes CDR1 GTSNPN and CDR2 SVGIG (reference sequence). The CDR3 DNA reads as TGTGCCTGGAGTGTAAGGGGGGGGGATCAGCCCCAGCATTTT. Protein product: CAWSVRGGDQPQHF.

The V gene is TRBV7-3, the J gene TRBJ2-1; maybe TRBD1 (6 bases). Per the germline V gene, CDR1 is SGHTA and CDR2 is FQGTGA. V dropped 8 bases and J dropped 5 bases, with 13 bases sitting between them. This CDR3 region has 13 residues. DNA of the CDR3: TGTGCCAGCTCGAGGGGGACCAACAATGAGCAGTTCTTC. It codes for CASSRGTNNEQFF.

The genes are TRBV19 and TRBJ1-4, with D unclear. Trimming shortened V by 1 base and J by 2 bases, and 11 bases separated the two germline ends. This CDR3 has 16 amino acids. Germline CDR1 reads LNHDA; CDR2 reads SQIVND (reference sequence). The CDR3 sequence is CASSIGGELTNEKLFF. The CDR3 DNA sequence: TGTGCCAGTAGTATAGGGGGAGAGTTGACTAATGAAAAACTGTTTTTT.

The V and J genes are TRBV7-6 and TRBJ1-4, with D possibly being TRBD1 (6 bases). Germline V gene lookup returns CDR1 SGHVS and CDR2 FNYEAQ. V shed 1 base and J shed 6 bases, with 12 bases lying between them. The CDR3 loop spans 15 amino acids. The CDR3 protein is CASSLVWGRDEKLFF. The CDR3 DNA is TGTGCCAGCAGCTTAGTTTGGGGGCGAGATGAAAAACTGTTTTTT.

CDR3 in amino acids: CAWSYSGQGLNSPLHF. Written as DNA, the CDR3 is TGTGCCTGGAGCTACTCCGGACAGGGCCTTAATTCACCCCTCCACTTT. The chain joins TRBV30 to TRBJ1-6; 8 bases align to TRBD1. Trimming removed 3 bases from V and 6 bases from J; junction bases left unmatched: 10. CDR1 is GTSNPN and CDR2 is SVGIG in the germline V gene (reference sequence). This CDR3 has 16 amino acids.

The rearrangement links TRBV7-9 to TRBJ1-2; D may be TRBD1 (6 bases). Germline CDR1 and CDR2: SEHNR and FQNEAQ (reference sequence). The CDR3 runs 13 residues. V was shortened by 5 bases and J by 4 bases, with 11 bases between the two germline ends. CDR3 coding DNA: TGTGCCAGCAGCACGGACAGCCGCTATGGCTACACCTTC. Translating gives CASSTDSRYGYTF.

This clone was seen just once. CDR3 sequence (DNA): TGTGCCAGCTCACCATATTCGGGGGATGGGGCCAACGTCCTGACTTTC. This encodes CASSPYSGDGANVLTF. The V and J genes are TRBV18 and TRBJ2-6, with a possible D match to TRBD2 (6 bases). The CDR3 length is 16 residues. Germline lookup yields CDR1 KGHSH and CDR2 LQKENI. Trimming pared 2 bases from V and 3 bases from J, leaving 11 bases between.

The gene calls are TRBV11-2 and TRBJ2-1, with D possibly TRBD1 on 6 matching bases. The V gene's germline CDR1 is SGHAT and CDR2 FQNNGV. Trimming took 4 bases from V and 6 from J, leaving 13 bases between them. The CDR3 extends over 14 amino acids. CDR3 loop: CASSSTQTGNEQFF. The CDR3 region has the DNA TGTGCCAGCAGCTCTACGCAGACAGGCAATGAGCAGTTCTTC.

The chain is built from TRBV9 and TRBJ2-2; possible D gene TRBD1, 6 bases. Germline loops: CDR1 SGDLS, CDR2 YYNGEE. V was cut by 2 bases and J by 5 bases, with 16 bases left in between. CDR3 length: 16 amino acids. CDR3 DNA: TGTGCCAGCAGCGTCCAGGGGTCTTGGGAGACCGGGGAGCTGTTTTTT. Translation: CASSVQGSWETGELFF.

This clone was counted only a few times. This chain links TRBV14 with TRBJ2-3; D possibly corresponds to TRBD2 (5 bases). Trimming cost V 4 bases and J 2 bases, with 7 bases left between them. Germline CDR1 SGHDN, CDR2 FVKESK. This CDR3 is 13 amino acids long. The CDR3 nucleotides are TGTGCCAGCAGCCCCGGGAACACAGATACGCAGTATTTT. Translated: CASSPGNTDTQYF.

The V gene is TRBV7-2, the J gene TRBJ2-3; D uncertain. This CDR3 has 16 amino acids. Trimming removed 1 base from V and 0 bases from J, with 11 bases in between. The V gene's germline CDR1 is SGHTA and CDR2 FQGNSA. The CDR3 spells CASSLVLASSTDTQYF. As DNA, the CDR3 is TGTGCCAGCAGCTTAGTTTTAGCCTCTAGCACAGATACGCAGTATTTT.

The J gene is TRBJ2-1, the V gene TRBV4-1; TRBD2 aligns across 9 bases. V trimming: 4 bases; J trimming: 4 bases; junction bases outside the gene matches: 5. Germline V gives CDR1 MGHRA, CDR2 YSYEKL. The CDR3 spans 15 residues. The CDR3 DNA follows: TGCGCCAGCAGCCTCGGGCGGGGGGGGTACAATGAGCAGTTCTTC. Translating gives CASSLGRGGYNEQFF.

V is TRBV30 and J is TRBJ2-7; possible D gene TRBD2, 5 bases. V was pared by 4 bases and J by 0 bases, with 16 bases between. In germline, CDR1 is GTSNPN, CDR2 SVGIG (reference sequence). The CDR3 spans 15 residues. The CDR3 loop is CAWTPPDWRSYEQYF. DNA for the CDR3: TGTGCCTGGACCCCTCCGGACTGGCGCTCCTACGAGCAGTACTTC.

The chain links TRBV5-1 to TRBJ2-7; 10 nucleotides align to TRBD1. Per germline, CDR1 SGHRS and CDR2 YFSETQ. V lost 4 bases and J lost 6; bases outside the gene matches: 10. The CDR3 covers 15 residues. The CDR3 spells CASSGEDRGNGEQYF. Here the CDR3 DNA reads TGCGCCAGCAGCGGGGAGGACAGGGGGAACGGCGAGCAGTACTTC.

J is TRBJ1-4 and V is TRBV5-4; TRBD1 is a possible D gene (6 bases). The V gene's germline CDR1 is SGHNT and CDR2 YYREEE (reference sequence). CDR3 size: 14 residues. Trimming took off 4 bases at V and 0 bases at J, with 7 bases between the two ends. The CDR3 is CASSRTATNEKLFF. CDR3 DNA sequence: TGTGCCAGCAGCAGGACAGCAACTAATGAAAAACTGTTTTTT.

The CDR3: CASSPAGGNVDTQYF. CDR3 bases: TGTGCCAGCAGCCCAGCGGGGGGGAACGTGGATACGCAGTATTTT. J is TRBJ2-3 and V is TRBV9; TRBD2 matches 10 bases. Germline V gene lookup returns CDR1 SGDLS and CDR2 YYNGEE. The CDR3 is made up of 15 amino acids. The junction had 8 bases not matched to a gene; V was cut back by 4 bases and J by 6 bases.